Listed here are 10 T cell receptor beta chains from one sample, sequenced in a study of Ad26.COV2.S vaccination and SARS-CoV-2 variants. Produced via immunoSEQ multiplex PCR; TCRdb's table is partial and in-frame only. The sample holds some 420,000 clones, approximately 90% seen once. Sample treatment: over 15 received Ad26.COV2.S at low or high dose, single or two shots; roughly 5 received placebo; per-sample allocation not given. Sampling was performed 63 days after the first vaccine or placebo injection. The specimen was peripheral blood, collected in a trial of Ad26.COV2.S vaccine versus placebo. The receptors come from a person aged 18-60 years who received the Ad26.COV2.S COVID-19 vaccine or a placebo.

V usage is TRBV28 and J usage is TRBJ1-5; D unresolved. V shed 7 bases and J shed 1 base, with 11 bases lying between them. The CDR3 spans 14 residues. Germline lookup yields CDR1 MDHEN and CDR2 SYDVKM. The DNA for the CDR3 is TGTGCCAGCACCCCCCAATCCAGCAATCAGCCCCAGCATTTT. It specifies CASTPQSSNQPQHF.

This CDR3 is CASRDRPGETQYF. In nucleotides, the CDR3 is TGTGCCAGCAGGGACAGGCCCGGGGAGACCCAGTACTTC. This sequence joins TRBV12-3 or TRBV12-4 and TRBJ2-5, with TRBD1 identical over 7 bases. Trimming removed 6 bases from V and 5 bases from J; junction bases left unmatched: 6. The CDR3 extends over 13 amino acids.

This clone was observed a single time. This rearrangement joins TRBV5-7 to TRBJ1-2; D not resolved. TRBV5-7 is treated as an ORF (open reading frame) with a function not yet certain. CDR3 size: 12 residues. Trimming removed 5 bases at V and 6 bases at J, with 11 bases between. The CDR3 bases are TGTGCCAGCAGTTCCACCGGTCATGGCTACACCTTC. Its protein is CASSSTGHGYTF.

This chain connects TRBV9 to TRBJ1-5; D gene uncertain. V was clipped by 2 bases and J by 2 bases, with 14 bases between them. The CDR3 consists of 16 residues. CDR1 and CDR2 from the germline V gene are SGDLS and YYNGEE. The CDR3 here is CASSVKPLKRNQPQHF. DNA for the CDR3: TGTGCCAGCAGCGTGAAACCCTTAAAGCGCAATCAGCCCCAGCATTTT.

This chain joins TRBV12-3 or TRBV12-4 and TRBJ2-7; D is ambiguous. The CDR3 extends over 13 amino acids. With 3 bases removed from V and 3 bases from J, the gap between germline ends came to 9 bases. CDR3 loop: CASSLAANYEQYF. CDR3 nucleotides: TGTGCCAGCAGTTTGGCAGCAAACTACGAGCAGTACTTC.

This sequence joins TRBV9 and TRBJ2-1, with 10 positions matching TRBD1. The V segment lost 0 bases and the J segment 2 bases; nucleotides outside the gene matches: 5. CDR3 length: 17 residues. Germline V lookup: CDR1 SGDLS, CDR2 YYNGEE. CDR3 nucleotide sequence: TGTGCCAGCAGCGTAGGAAGTGACAGGGGGCCCTACAATGAGCAGTTCTTC. Translating it yields CASSVGSDRGPYNEQFF. The whole variable domain, filled in from reference TRBV9 and TRBJ2-1, reads DSGVTQTPKHLITATGQRVTLRCSPRSGDLSVYWYQQSLDQGLQFLIQYYNGEERAKGNILERFSAQQFPDLHSELNLSSLELGDSALYFCASSVGSDRGPYNEQFFGPGTRLTVL.

The J gene is TRBJ2-1, the V gene TRBV7-5; the table's D gene call, TRBD1, was not cross checked with the DNA. TRBV7-5 is assigned pseudogene status. This CDR3 contains 17 residues. The CDR3 DNA sequence: TGTGTCAGAAGCCTACAGACAGGGGATGGGATACTCAATGAGCAGTTCTTC. It encodes CVRSLQTGDGILNEQFF.

This clone turned up a few times. The junction differs from germline at one of its ends, possibly a read error. This chain uses TRBV4-2 with TRBJ2-3, with 8 bases lining up with TRBD1. This CDR3 is built from 12 residues. The germline V gene has CDR1 LGHNA and CDR2 YNFKEQ. CDR3 protein: CASSQDQGAVTF. CDR3 DNA: TGTGCCAGCAGCCAAGATCAGGGGGCAGTTACTTTT.

The V gene is TRBV14, the J gene TRBJ2-2; D might be TRBD2 (7 bases). The ends were cut back, 2 bases at V and 0 bases at J, with 10 bases in the middle. CDR1 SGHDN and CDR2 FVKESK come from the germline V gene. The CDR3 loop spans 16 amino acids. CDR3 coding DNA: TGTGCCAGCAGCCAACGGGGGGCCACGAACACCGGGGAGCTGTTTTTT. Its translation is CASSQRGATNTGELFF. Combining the CDR3 with reference TRBV14 and TRBJ2-2 gives the whole variable domain EAGVTQFPSHSVIEKGQTVTLRCDPISGHDNLYWYRRVMGKEIKFLLHFVKESKQDESGMPNNRFLAERTGGTYSTLKVQPAELEDSGVYFCASSQRGATNTGELFFGEGSRLTVL.

The V call is TRBV7-8, the J call TRBJ2-3, with 12 bases fitting TRBD2. This CDR3 is 16 amino acids long. Trimming at V came to 5 bases and at J to 5 bases, leaving 8 bases not matched to a gene. CDR1 and CDR2 from the germline V gene are SGHVS and FQNEAQ. CDR3 coding DNA: TGTGCCAGCAGCCGGCGGACTAGCGGGGAGGGAGATACGCAGTATTTT. It specifies CASSRRTSGEGDTQYF.